This TCR beta chain was documented in a study of identical twins. Whole-study results and caveats: It was out-of-frame TCR alpha sharing in monozygotic twins that models underestimated.

It was template switching that added a universal primer site, and there were unique molecular identifiers on the cDNA. TCRdb analysed the 5' RACE reads with MiXCR anew, one entry per CDR3 protein. Seen here are 700,000 or so distinct CDR3 sequences, about 20% observed once, and the top ten hold around 4.4%. Deletions cut 1 base from V and 9 bases from J, with 13 bases between. The CDR3 runs to 15 residues. In the case of this clonotype: The target antigen is unknown.

The same sample was also used in a study of T cells expressing NK-cell markers. From that report: Each TCR beta repertoire originated in sorted T cells that were CD3+CD56+NKG2C+, CD3+CD56+NKG2C- or CD3+CD56-NKG2C+. These clonotypes, the leaders elsewhere, also led the CD3+CD56-NKG2C+ fraction in several donors.

The sequence came from a woman aged 18 to 35 in good health. The chain couples TRBV12-3 or TRBV12-4 to TRBJ1-6; D is unresolved. The sample taken for sequencing was PBMCs. The CDR3 nucleotides are TGTGCCAGCAGTTTAGGAGGAGATCGTGGTTCACCCCTCCACTTT. This encodes CASSLGGDRGSPLHF.